This entry lists 7 T cell receptor beta chains sequenced from one sample in a study of PD-L1 blockade in urothelial cancer. As to time point: pretreatment peripheral blood. This table comes from immunoSEQ multiplex PCR, and its TCRdb copy is limited to in-frame clones, with some not included. Here the sample spans around 82,000 clones, 65% to 85% being singletons. Source: PBMCs, taken around atezolizumab (anti-PD-L1) treatment. These receptors were obtained from a man in his sixties with urothelial cancer.

The V gene is TRBV6-1, the J gene TRBJ2-7; TRBD2 matches 12 bases. Trimming took 4 bases from V and 3 from J; bases not matched to a gene: 13. CDR1 MNHNS and CDR2 SASEGT come from the germline V gene. This CDR3 spans 18 amino acids. The CDR3 DNA is TGTGCCAGCAGTGTGGGACTAGCGGGTAGAGAAAGGAACTACGAGCAGTACTTC. Translation gives CASSVGLAGRERNYEQYF.

The V and J genes are TRBV30 and TRBJ2-7; no definite D call. CDR1 GTSNPN and CDR2 SVGIG come from the germline V gene (reference sequence). CDR3 size: 11 residues. V gave up 1 base and J gave up 3 bases, with 4 bases separating them. CDR3 residues: CAWSDGYEQYF. Written as DNA, the CDR3 is TGTGCCTGGAGTGACGGCTACGAGCAGTACTTC.

In nucleotides, the CDR3 is TGTGCCAGCAGCGTAAGCCTCGGGGAGCAGTTCTTC. This translates into CASSVSLGEQFF. The chain is built from TRBV9 and TRBJ2-1; D uncertain. The length of the CDR3 is 12 residues. CDR1 and CDR2 (germline): SGDLS, YYNGEE. Trimming removed 1 base from V and 10 bases from J, with 9 bases in between.

This sequence joins TRBV7-2 and TRBJ2-7; D remains ambiguous. V was cut by 7 bases and J by 2 bases, with 18 bases left in between. In germline, CDR1 is SGHTA, CDR2 FQGNSA. The CDR3 extends over 15 amino acids. CDR3: CASTSLDAFPYEQYF. In DNA, the CDR3 is TGTGCCAGCACCAGTCTAGACGCCTTCCCCTACGAGCAGTACTTC.

The CDR3 region is CATSAGSPYEQYF. In nucleotides, the CDR3 is TGTGCCACCTCGGCCGGGTCCCCCTACGAGCAGTACTTC. The J gene is TRBJ2-7, the V gene TRBV6-1; D remains unclear. The germline V gene has CDR1 MNHNS and CDR2 SASEGT. The CDR3 runs 13 residues. Between the trimmed V and J ends, which lost 10 bases and 2 bases, there was a span of 15 bases.

This chain joins TRBV7-9 and TRBJ2-7; D might be TRBD1 (6 bases). The CDR3 contains 15 residues. Germline V gene data show CDR1 as SEHNR and CDR2 as FQNEAQ (reference sequence). V lost 3 bases to trimming and J lost 0 bases, with 12 bases between them. In DNA form, the CDR3 reads TGTGCCAGCAGCTTTTTGGGACAAGACTCCTACGAGCAGTACTTC. This translates into CASSFLGQDSYEQYF.

The CDR3 DNA reads as TGTGCCAGCGGCAACAATGAGCAGTTCTTC. Amino acid sequence: CASGNNEQFF. V is TRBV28 and J is TRBJ2-1; the D is unclear. V lost 8 bases to trimming and J lost 5 bases, with 4 bases between them. This CDR3 region has 10 residues. The germline gives CDR1 MDHEN, CDR2 SYDVKM.